These 27 T cell receptor beta chains were all obtained from the same sample, sequenced in a study of blood T cells in healthy people across ages. Through a sample-barcoded 5' primer and a J-beta primer mix, a second PCR was run for about 7 to 12 cycles. MiXCR, run by TCRdb on the 5' RACE reads, gives a single entry per CDR3 protein. The sample yields roughly 680,000 distinct CDR3 sequences, approximately 52% seen once. The sample taken for sequencing was blood. These receptors were taken from a woman older than 75 in good health.

The V and J genes are TRBV6-6 and TRBJ1-1, with 7 bases identical to TRBD1. CDR3 length equals 15 residues. V trimming: 2 bases; J trimming: 3 bases; junction bases outside the gene matches: 6. The germline gives CDR1 MNHNY, CDR2 SVGAGI (reference sequence). The DNA of the CDR3 is TGTGCCAGCAGTTACGGGACAGCTCCTCACACTGAAGCTTTCTTT. Amino acids: CASSYGTAPHTEAFF.

The chain uses TRBV10-3 and TRBJ2-5; maybe TRBD2 (7 bases). The J call may be in error: the DNA end matches TRBJ2-1 better. The CDR3 is 14 amino acids. Germline CDR1 ENHRY, CDR2 SYGVKD. The CDR3 DNA follows: TGTGCCATCAGTGAGTCGTCGGGGGGCGAGACCCAGTTCTTC. It yields the protein CAISESSGGETQFF.

Comments on this clonotype: Germline and junction disagree at one end, which may indicate a read error. This chain joins TRBV24-1 and TRBJ2-3; TRBD2 is a possible D gene (6 bases). Germline assignment: CDR1 KGHDR and CDR2 SFDVKD. The CDR3 consists of 14 residues. The CDR3 DNA is TGTTCCACCAGTGATTTCGGGAGATCAGATACGCAGTATTTT. Protein: CSTSDFGRSDTQYF.

The chain combines TRBV7-9 with TRBJ2-1; tentative D call: TRBD1 (6 bases). This CDR3 spans 14 amino acids. Germline assignment: CDR1 SEHNR and CDR2 FQNEAQ (reference sequence). V was shortened by 4 bases and J by 13 bases, with 20 bases between the two germline ends. CDR3 nucleotides: TGTGCCAGCAGCTCCGGGACACTTAAAGAGACCCAGTTCTTC. Encoded protein: CASSSGTLKETQFF. The complete variable domain, with remaining parts taken from reference TRBV7-9 and TRBJ2-1, reads DTGVSQNPRHKITKRGQNVTFRCDPISEHNRLYWYRQTLGQGPEFLTYFQNEAQLEKSRLLSDRFSAERPKGSFSTLEIQRTEQGDSAMYLCASSSGTLKETQFFGPGTRLTVL.

V and J are TRBV29-1 and TRBJ2-5; 7 bases fit TRBD1. Germline trimming cut 5 bases from V and 2 bases from J; bases unmatched to any gene: 8. CDR1 is SQVTM and CDR2 is ANQGSEA in the germline V gene. The CDR3 is 14 residues long. CDR3 DNA sequence: TGCAGCGTTCTCAGGGGGAACTCACAAGAGACCCAGTACTTC. As protein: CSVLRGNSQETQYF.

This clonotype occurred a few times. CDR3 nucleotide sequence: TGTGCCAGCAGTGACACTAGCGGCACAGATACGCAGTATTTT. Protein product: CASSDTSGTDTQYF. The chain is built from TRBV6-4 and TRBJ2-3, with TRBD2 identical over 7 bases. The junction had 0 bases not matched to a gene; V was cut back by 2 bases and J by 1 base. Germline assignment: CDR1 MRHNA and CDR2 SNTAGT. The CDR3 covers 14 residues.

This rearrangement joins TRBV29-1 to TRBJ2-1, with unresolved D. V lost 3 bases and J 2 bases, leaving 5 bases between the germline ends. Germline CDR1 reads SQVTM; CDR2 reads ANQGSEA. The CDR3 sequence is 12 residues long. DNA for the CDR3: TGCAGCGTTGAGACGGCCTACAATGAGCAGTTCTTC. Translation gives CSVETAYNEQFF.

This clonotype turned up a few times. This chain links TRBV6-2 or TRBV6-3 with TRBJ2-7; TRBD1 matches 10 bases. Germline V CDR1 and CDR2: MNHEY, SVGEGT. There are 15 residues in the CDR3. The V gene end was trimmed by 5 bases and the J gene end by 3 bases; junction bases not matched to a gene: 7. The CDR3 reads CASSRGQGYLYEQYF. The DNA of the CDR3 is TGTGCCAGCAGTCGGGGACAGGGGTACCTCTACGAGCAGTACTTC.

This clonotype has just a few counts. CDR3 sequence: CSAIQVSPSQPQHF. The CDR3 region has the DNA TGCAGTGCTATTCAGGTATCCCCGAGTCAGCCCCAGCATTTT. The chain uses TRBV20-1 and TRBJ1-5; no reliable D call. The CDR3 loop spans 14 amino acids. Germline lookup yields CDR1 DFQATT and CDR2 SNEGSKA (reference sequence). Deletions cut 4 bases from V and 6 bases from J, with 16 bases between.

The V gene is TRBV20-1, the J gene TRBJ2-7; 9 bases match TRBD2. After removal of 3 bases from V and 4 bases from J, the junction contained 4 bases not matched to a gene. Germline V gene lookup returns CDR1 DFQATT and CDR2 SNEGSKA (reference sequence). This CDR3 region has 13 residues. This CDR3 is CSARAGLAYEQYF. The CDR3 DNA follows: TGCAGTGCTAGGGCGGGACTAGCTTACGAGCAGTACTTC.

The gene calls are TRBV12-3 or TRBV12-4 and TRBJ2-6, with D unresolved. V lost 7 bases, J lost 0 bases, and 7 bases lay in between. The length of the CDR3 is 14 residues. In nucleotides, the CDR3 is TGTGCCAGCACCGTGGTCTCTGGGGCCAACGTCCTGACTTTC. Translated: CASTVVSGANVLTF.

This clonotype was recorded many times. The chain joins TRBV7-8 to TRBJ2-5; 7 bases map to TRBD2. V lost 6 bases and J lost 7; bases outside the gene matches: 14. The CDR3 is 15 amino acids. In germline, CDR1 is SGHVS, CDR2 FQNEAQ. The CDR3 region is CASSPGRTSLGTQYF. The CDR3 DNA follows: TGTGCCAGCAGTCCTGGGAGGACTAGTTTAGGGACCCAGTACTTC.

The chain couples TRBV7-2 to TRBJ1-2, with D tentatively TRBD1 (5 bases). This CDR3 is 16 amino acids long. V lost 5 bases and J 0 bases, leaving 16 bases between the germline ends. Germline CDR1 is SGHTA and CDR2 is FQGNSA. The CDR3 sequence: CASSPAPGGANYGYTF. CDR3 coding DNA: TGTGCCAGCAGCCCCGCCCCCGGGGGAGCTAACTATGGCTACACCTTC.

This clonotype has just one count. The J gene is TRBJ2-5, the V gene TRBV7-2; TRBD2 matches 9 bases. The length of the CDR3 is 15 residues. V was clipped by 3 bases and J by 2 bases; unmatched bases: 4. Germline assignment: CDR1 SGHTA and CDR2 FQGNSA. In DNA form, the CDR3 reads TGTGCCAGCAGCTTCCAGCGGGGGGAACAAGAGACCCAGTACTTC. As protein: CASSFQRGEQETQYF.

This chain links TRBV25-1 with TRBJ2-6; a possible D gene is TRBD2 (6 bases). Trimming removed 2 bases at V and 4 bases at J, with 12 bases between. This CDR3 is 16 amino acids long. CDR1 is MGHDK, CDR2 SYGVNS, per germline. The CDR3 loop is CASSEGGESGANVLTF. The CDR3 DNA follows: TGTGCCAGCAGTGAAGGAGGGGAAAGCGGGGCCAACGTCCTGACTTTC.

This clonotype was observed a single time. V gene TRBV20-1 combines with J gene TRBJ2-7; D is possibly TRBD1 (6 bases). Germline V gives CDR1 DFQATT, CDR2 SNEGSKA (reference sequence). The CDR3 has 14 amino acids. Trimming shortened V by 1 base and J by 0 bases, and 10 bases separated the two germline ends. The chain's CDR3 is CSARVGAISYEQYF. The CDR3 DNA sequence: TGCAGTGCTAGAGTGGGGGCGATCTCCTACGAGCAGTACTTC.

V gene TRBV7-9 combines with J gene TRBJ1-1, with 7 bases matching TRBD1. CDR3 length equals 16 residues. V shed 5 bases, J shed 2 bases, and the junction held 11 bases outside the gene matches. From germline, CDR1 is SEHNR and CDR2 FQNEAQ (reference sequence). CDR3 protein: CASSPNHGTANTEAFF. In DNA form, the CDR3 reads TGTGCCAGCAGCCCGAATCATGGGACAGCAAACACTGAAGCTTTCTTT.

This clonotype has a handful of counts. This chain uses TRBV3-1 with TRBJ2-1, with D maybe TRBD2 (5 bases). Germline V CDR1 and CDR2: LGHDT, YNNKEL (reference sequence). The CDR3 length is 11 residues. Between the trimmed V and J ends, which lost 6 bases and 12 bases, there was a span of 12 bases. The CDR3 nucleotides read TGTGCCAGCAGGTCCGGGGTTTCGCAGTTCTTC. Translated, it gives CASRSGVSQFF.

There are a few counts of this clonotype. J is TRBJ2-1 and V is TRBV20-1; TRBD1 matches 9 bases. Germline V lookup: CDR1 DFQATT, CDR2 SNEGSKA (reference sequence). Trimming at V came to 2 bases and at J to 6 bases, leaving 5 bases not matched to a gene. This CDR3 has 14 residues. CDR3 DNA: TGCAGTGCTAGAAGGGACAGGGAGACCAATGAGCAGTTCTTC. It translates to CSARRDRETNEQFF.

This clonotype was recorded a few times. The J gene is TRBJ2-1, the V gene TRBV29-1; D remains ambiguous. The CDR3 has 12 amino acids. V was pared by 7 bases and J by 3 bases, with 10 bases between. Germline CDR1 reads SQVTM; CDR2 reads ANQGSEA. The CDR3 here is CSGAASYNEQFF. The CDR3, as DNA: TGCAGCGGTGCAGCCAGCTACAATGAGCAGTTCTTC.

The V gene is TRBV7-6, the J gene TRBJ2-4; 7 nucleotides agree with TRBD2. The last part of the DNA fits TRBJ2-7 better; the J call may be wrong. Germline-derived CDR1 and CDR2 are SGHVS and FNYEAQ. The CDR3 contains 16 residues. The CDR3 sequence is CASSLVRSSGTYEQYF. The CDR3 coding sequence is TGTGCCAGCAGCTTAGTACGATCAAGCGGGACCTACGAGCAGTACTTC.

The J gene is TRBJ2-5, the V gene TRBV7-2, with D perhaps matching TRBD1 or TRBD2 (6 bases each). The DNA end is a closer match to TRBJ2-7, so the J assignment may be wrong. CDR1 is SGHTA, CDR2 FQGNSA, per germline. The CDR3 length is 15 residues. CDR3 sequence: CASSLQAGQQYEQYF. The CDR3 DNA follows: TGTGCCAGCAGCTTACAGGCGGGACAACAATACGAGCAGTACTTC.

The rearrangement links TRBV3-1 to TRBJ2-1; 8 nucleotides align to TRBD1. The CDR3 is 20 amino acids. Losses at the gene ends were 2 bases for V and 0 bases for J; bases not matched to a gene: 15. Germline V CDR1 and CDR2: LGHDT, YNNKEL (reference sequence). The CDR3 is CASSQTKRDRPPSSYNEQFF. The CDR3 coding sequence is TGTGCCAGCAGCCAAACCAAACGGGACAGGCCTCCGAGCTCCTACAATGAGCAGTTCTTC.

This clonotype was detected many times. The chain joins TRBV4-1 to TRBJ2-3; either TRBD1 or TRBD2 may fit D (6 bases each). Germline assignment: CDR1 MGHRA and CDR2 YSYEKL. The CDR3 is made up of 19 amino acids. V was cut by 1 base and J by 1 base, with 21 bases left in between. The CDR3 nucleotides are TGCGCCAGCAGCCAAGGGGGCGGGACAAATCTCAGAGGCACAGATACGCAGTATTTT. Its translation is CASSQGGGTNLRGTDTQYF.

A note on this clonotype: A much larger clone differs by one base, so this may be a read error. The gene calls are TRBV5-5 and TRBJ2-3, with 7 bases identical to TRBD2. V shed 4 bases, J shed 3 bases, and the junction held 14 bases outside the gene matches. The CDR3 covers 17 residues. CDR1 is SGHKS and CDR2 is YYEKEE in the germline V gene (reference sequence). Written as DNA, the CDR3 is TGTGCCAGCAGCCACGGACCAGCGGGGTGGAGAACAGATACGCAGTATTTT. Its protein product is CASSHGPAGWRTDTQYF.

The chain is built from TRBV10-3 and TRBJ1-4, with D possibly TRBD1 on 6 matching bases. V was pared by 4 bases and J by 5 bases, with 14 bases between. Germline lookup yields CDR1 ENHRY and CDR2 SYGVKD. This CDR3 is 15 amino acids long. CDR3 sequence (DNA): TGTGCCATCAGTGCCAACGGGGGCGAGAATGAAAAACTGTTTTTT. This translates into CAISANGGENEKLFF.

This clonotype was counted ten times or more. At one end the junction does not follow the germline gene, possibly because of a read error. V usage is TRBV5-1 and J usage is TRBJ2-2; D is possibly TRBD1 (6 bases). The germline gives CDR1 SGHRS, CDR2 YFSETQ. CDR3 length: 14 residues. This CDR3 is CASSLQGNTGELFF. The CDR3 coding sequence is TGTGCCAGCAGCCTACAGGGGAACACCGGGGAGCTGTTTTTT.